The 5 T cell receptor beta chains given below trace back to one sample, sequenced in a study of blood T cell repertoires in COVID-19. Repertoires were generated with immunoSEQ multiplex PCR, while TCRdb's copy carries only in-frame clones and drops some. The sample has some 300,000 clones, roughly 90% seen once. Sequenced input: PBMCs or T cells enriched from blood (not recorded which). These receptors were collected from a woman aged 25 to 45 who had recovered from COVID-19.

The chain is built from TRBV18 and TRBJ2-5; the match to TRBD1 covers 7 bases. Germline V gene data show CDR1 as KGHSH and CDR2 as LQKENI. This CDR3 has 15 residues. V lost 3 bases to trimming and J lost 1 base; unmatched junction nucleotides: 5. CDR3 DNA: TGTGCCAGCTCACCTTACGGACAGGTCCAAGAGACCCAGTACTTC. This sequence encodes CASSPYGQVQETQYF.

The gene calls are TRBV5-1 and TRBJ1-6; weak D call: TRBD1 (6 bases). V was trimmed by 3 bases and J by 8 bases, leaving 12 bases between them. CDR1 and CDR2 from the germline V gene are SGHRS and YFSETQ. The CDR3 is 14 amino acids. In DNA, the CDR3 is TGCGCCAGCAGCTGGGGCGGGGGCGATTCACCCCTCCACTTT. Protein sequence: CASSWGGGDSPLHF.

The V and J genes are TRBV5-6 and TRBJ2-3; TRBD1 matches 11 bases. Germline V gene sequence: CDR1 SGHDT, CDR2 YYEEEE. V dropped 1 base and J dropped 5; count of bases not matched to a gene: 6. This CDR3 has 16 residues. The CDR3 spells CASSLPDRGRGDTQYF. Here the CDR3 DNA reads TGTGCCAGCAGCTTGCCGGACAGGGGGCGAGGAGATACGCAGTATTTT.

The chain combines TRBV10-2 with TRBJ2-1, with 7 bases fitting TRBD2. V shed 6 bases and J 6 bases; nucleotides not matched to a gene: 2. This CDR3 is 12 amino acids long. Germline loops: CDR1 WSHSY, CDR2 SAAADI. The CDR3 is CASRGGGNEQFF. Here the CDR3 DNA reads TGCGCCAGCAGAGGCGGGGGCAATGAGCAGTTCTTC.

The rearrangement links TRBV2 to TRBJ1-4; D possibly corresponds to TRBD1 (6 bases). Germline CDR1 is SNHLY and CDR2 is FYNNEI. With 2 bases removed from V and 5 bases from J, the gap between germline ends came to 9 bases. The CDR3 contains 14 residues. The CDR3 reads CASSEWGQNEKLFF. The CDR3 nucleotides read TGTGCCAGCAGTGAATGGGGACAAAATGAAAAACTGTTTTTT.